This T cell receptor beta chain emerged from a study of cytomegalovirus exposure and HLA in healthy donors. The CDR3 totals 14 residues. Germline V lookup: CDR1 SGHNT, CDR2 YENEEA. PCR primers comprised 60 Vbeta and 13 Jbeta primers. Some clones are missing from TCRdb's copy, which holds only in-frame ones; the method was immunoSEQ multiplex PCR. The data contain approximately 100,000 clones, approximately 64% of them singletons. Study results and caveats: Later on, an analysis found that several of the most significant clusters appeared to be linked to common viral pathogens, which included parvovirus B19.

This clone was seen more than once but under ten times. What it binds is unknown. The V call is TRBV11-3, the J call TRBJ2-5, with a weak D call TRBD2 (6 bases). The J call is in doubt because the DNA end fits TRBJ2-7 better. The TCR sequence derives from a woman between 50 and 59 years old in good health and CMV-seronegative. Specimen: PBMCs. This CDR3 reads CASSLAGDSYEQYF. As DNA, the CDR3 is TGTGCCAGCAGCTTAGCGGGAGACTCCTACGAGCAGTACTTC.